Below, one T cell receptor beta chain is given with its context. Its antigen is currently unknown. This specimen comes from a study of CD8 T cells in ankylosing spondylitis. Study observations and caveats: Blood from ankylosing spondylitis patients appeared to carry a characteristic roughly 8-variant TCR beta motif.

The V end lost 0 bases, the J end lost 4 bases, and 10 bases lay between the germline ends. The CDR3 has 14 residues. The germline V gene encodes CDR1 KGHSH and CDR2 LQKENI. TCRdb independently ran MiXCR on the 5' RACE reads; one entry per CDR3 protein. The repertoire holds roughly 370,000 distinct CDR3 sequences, with 20% to 25% as singletons. The specimen was blood, either unsorted or a sorted T cell fraction (not recorded which). The clonotype comes from a male donor with ankylosing spondylitis. This rearrangement joins TRBV18 to TRBJ2-7, with D uncertain. As DNA, the CDR3 is TGTGCCAGCTCACCACCTTATAGGGTTTACGAGCAGTACTTC. Encoded protein: CASSPPYRVYEQYF.